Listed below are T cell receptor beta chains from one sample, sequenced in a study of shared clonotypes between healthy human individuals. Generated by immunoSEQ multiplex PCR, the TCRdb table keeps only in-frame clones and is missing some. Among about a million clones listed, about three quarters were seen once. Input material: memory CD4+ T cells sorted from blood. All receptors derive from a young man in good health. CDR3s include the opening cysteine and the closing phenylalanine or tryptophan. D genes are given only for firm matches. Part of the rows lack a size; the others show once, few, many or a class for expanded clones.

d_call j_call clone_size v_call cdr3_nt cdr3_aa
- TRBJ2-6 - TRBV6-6 TGTGCCAGCAGCCCCGGGCGCGATGGGGCCAACGTCCTGACTTTC CASSPGRDGANVLTF
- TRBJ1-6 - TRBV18 TGTGCCAGCTCACCATCGACAGATTCACCCCTCCACTTT CASSPSTDSPLHF
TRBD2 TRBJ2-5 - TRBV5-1 TGCGCCAGCAGCTCGCGGGGGGAAGAGACCCAGTACTTC CASSSRGEETQYF
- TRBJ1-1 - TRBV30 TGTGCCCTCCAACGGGGGGTCACTGAAGCTTTCTTT CALQRGVTEAFF
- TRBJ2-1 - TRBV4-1 TGCGCCAGCAGCCAGGTTAGCGTTCTACTGGATGAGCAGTTCTTC CASSQVSVLLDEQFF
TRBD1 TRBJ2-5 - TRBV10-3 TGTGCCATCAGAGGGACAGGGATCCAAGAGACCCAGTACTTC CAIRGTGIQETQYF
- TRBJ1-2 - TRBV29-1 TGCAGCGTGGAAAGTCGGGGGGAGTCTAACTATGGCTACACCTTC CSVESRGESNYGYTF
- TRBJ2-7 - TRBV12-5 TGTGCTAGTGGTTTGGTTTATACGTCCGGGCCTACCACCGAGGAGTACTTC CASGLVYTSGPTTEEYF
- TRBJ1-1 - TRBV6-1 TGTGCCAGCAGTGAAGCTGGGGACACTGAAGCTTTCTTT CASSEAGDTEAFF
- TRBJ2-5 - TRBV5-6 TGTGCCAGCAGCTTAGCAGCCTGGTCGGAGACCCAGTACTTC CASSLAAWSETQYF
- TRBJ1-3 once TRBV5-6 TGTGCCAGCAGCTCCCGATTCTCAAACACCATATATTTT CASSSRFSNTIYF
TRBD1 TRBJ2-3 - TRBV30 TGTGCCTGGGATGGACAGGGTAAAGATACGCAGTATTTT CAWDGQGKDTQYF
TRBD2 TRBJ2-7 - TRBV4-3 TGCGCCAGCAGCCAAGAATCGGGGGGTTACGGCGAGCAGTACTTC CASSQESGGYGEQYF